Below, 9 T cell receptor beta chains from the same sample are listed, as sequenced in a study of T cell changes during pregnancy in multiple sclerosis. The data were produced by immunoSEQ multiplex PCR, yet TCRdb's version contains in-frame clones alone and is incomplete. The sample gives roughly 60,000 clones, around 93% of which show up once; less than 0.45% is in the top ten. Sequencing was performed on CD4+ T cells from peripheral blood mononuclear cells, taken before pregnancy. The receptors were sampled from a female donor with multiple sclerosis, enrolled in a pregnancy study.

This clone is a singleton in its sample. The rearrangement joins TRBV9 to TRBJ2-2; 11 bases match TRBD1. The V segment lost 8 bases and the J segment 5 bases; nucleotides outside the gene matches: 8. The CDR3 loop spans 15 amino acids. The germline V gene encodes CDR1 SGDLS and CDR2 YYNGEE. CDR3 loop: CASWPGQGGTGELFF. The CDR3 DNA is TGTGCCAGTTGGCCGGGACAGGGGGGGACCGGGGAGCTGTTTTTT. The complete variable domain, with remaining parts taken from reference TRBV9 and TRBJ2-2, reads DSGVTQTPKHLITATGQRVTLRCSPRSGDLSVYWYQQSLDQGLQFLIQYYNGEERAKGNILERFSAQQFPDLHSELNLSSLELGDSALYFCASWPGQGGTGELFFGEGSRLTVL.

This clone came up a few times. J is TRBJ1-1 and V is TRBV30; 9 bases match TRBD1. Trimming removed 1 base from V and 8 bases from J; junction bases left unmatched: 8. The CDR3 totals 14 residues. From germline, CDR1 is GTSNPN and CDR2 SVGIG (reference sequence). The CDR3 DNA is TGTGCCTGGAGTGGAGGGACAGGGCGGTCGGAAGCTTTCTTT. Translated: CAWSGGTGRSEAFF. Looking up the rest from reference TRBV30 and TRBJ1-1 gives the full variable domain: SQTIHQWPATLVQPVGSPLSLECTVEGTSNPNLYWYRQAAGRGLQLLFYSVGIGQISSEVPQNLSASRPQDRQFILSSKKLLLSDSGFYLCAWSGGTGRSEAFFGQGTRLTVV.

The chain combines TRBV7-3 with TRBJ2-1, with D maybe TRBD2 (6 bases). Trimming left V 0 bases short and J 5 bases short, with 11 bases between. Germline-derived CDR1 and CDR2 are SGHTA and FQGTGA. The length of the CDR3 is 15 residues. The CDR3 region is CASSLTGGADNEQFF. The CDR3 region has the DNA TGTGCCAGCAGCTTAACTGGCGGGGCTGACAATGAGCAGTTCTTC.

The J gene is TRBJ1-1, the V gene TRBV19; TRBD1 might be the D (6 bases). Germline V gene sequence: CDR1 LNHDA, CDR2 SQIVND (reference sequence). This CDR3 has 14 amino acids. The V end lost 7 bases, the J end lost 6 bases, and 18 bases lay between the germline ends. DNA of the CDR3: TGTGCCAGTAAAAAAGAGGGGGAGAGGGCTGAAGCTTTCTTT. It yields the protein CASKKEGERAEAFF.

The count of this clone is one. The chain recombines TRBV15 with TRBJ2-3; D not resolved. The ends were cut back, 3 bases at V and 4 bases at J, with 14 bases in the middle. This CDR3 is 15 amino acids long. Looked up from germline, CDR1 is LNHNV and CDR2 is YYDKDF (reference sequence). This CDR3 reads CATSRWSQSPDTQYF. CDR3 nucleotides: TGTGCCACCAGCAGGTGGTCCCAGTCCCCAGATACGCAGTATTTT.

V and J are TRBV23-1 and TRBJ2-7, with 7 bases matching TRBD1. TRBV23-1 qualifies as an ORF whose function is uncertain. The CDR3 contains 14 residues. Trimming cost V 8 bases and J 2 bases; bases outside gene matches: 9. The CDR3 nucleotides are TGCGCCAGCGGTCCGACAGGGCGCCCCTACGAGCAGTACTTC. Protein product: CASGPTGRPYEQYF.

The chain employs TRBV11-2 and TRBJ2-1, with 7 bases that match TRBD1. The CDR3 length is 17 residues. The V and J ends lost 5 bases and 4 bases, in that order; junction bases with no gene match: 14. Germline CDR1 is SGHAT and CDR2 is FQNNGV. The CDR3 DNA reads TGTGCCAGCAGCCCCCCGCGGACAGGTCCGGTTTACAATGAGCAGTTCTTC. Protein sequence: CASSPPRTGPVYNEQFF.

The chain has TRBV13 and TRBJ1-3; TRBD1 aligns across 7 bases. Germline V gives CDR1 PRHDT, CDR2 FYEKMQ (reference sequence). The CDR3 covers 13 residues. J was trimmed by 8 bases and V by 5 bases; bases with no gene match: 6. CDR3 DNA: TGTGCCAGCAGCATCACAGGGGAATACACCATATATTTT. Protein product: CASSITGEYTIYF.

The J gene is TRBJ2-1, the V gene TRBV2, with D unresolved. Germline V lookup: CDR1 SNHLY, CDR2 FYNNEI. This CDR3 spans 13 amino acids. With 4 bases removed from V and 7 bases from J, the gap between germline ends came to 11 bases. This chain's CDR3 is CASSGLVSNEQFF. The CDR3 DNA is TGTGCCAGCAGTGGGCTAGTAAGTAATGAGCAGTTCTTC. The full variable domain, with the rest looked up from reference TRBV2 and TRBJ2-1, is EPEVTQTPSHQVTQMGQEVILRCVPISNHLYFYWYRQILGQKVEFLVSFYNNEISEKSEIFDDQFSVERPDGSNFTLKIRSTKLEDSAMYFCASSGLVSNEQFFGPGTRLTVL.